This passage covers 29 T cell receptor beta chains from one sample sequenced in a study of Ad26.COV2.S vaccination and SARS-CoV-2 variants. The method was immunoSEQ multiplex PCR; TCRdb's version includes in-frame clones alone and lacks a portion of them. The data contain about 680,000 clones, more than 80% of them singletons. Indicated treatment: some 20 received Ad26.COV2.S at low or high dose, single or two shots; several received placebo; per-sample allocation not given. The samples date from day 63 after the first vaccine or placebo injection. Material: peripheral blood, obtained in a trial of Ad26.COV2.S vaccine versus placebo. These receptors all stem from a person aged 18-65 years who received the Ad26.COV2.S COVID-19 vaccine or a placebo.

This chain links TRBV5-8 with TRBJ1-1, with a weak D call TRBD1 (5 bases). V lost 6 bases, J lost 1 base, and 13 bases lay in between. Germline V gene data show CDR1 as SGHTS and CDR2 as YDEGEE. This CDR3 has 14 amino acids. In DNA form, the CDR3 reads TGTGCCAGCACCATCCGTCAGGGGAACACTGAAGCTTTCTTT. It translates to CASTIRQGNTEAFF.

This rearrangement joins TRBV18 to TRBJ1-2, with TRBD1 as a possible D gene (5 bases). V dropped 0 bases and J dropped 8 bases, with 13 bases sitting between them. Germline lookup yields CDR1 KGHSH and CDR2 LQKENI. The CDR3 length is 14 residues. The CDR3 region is CASSPPIEGQGYTF. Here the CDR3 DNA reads TGTGCCAGCTCACCACCCATCGAGGGGCAGGGCTACACCTTC.

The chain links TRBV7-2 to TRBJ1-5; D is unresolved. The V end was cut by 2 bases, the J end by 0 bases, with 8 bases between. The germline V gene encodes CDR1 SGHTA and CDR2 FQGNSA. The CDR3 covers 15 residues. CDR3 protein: CASSLRRASNQPQHF. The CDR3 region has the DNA TGTGCCAGCAGCTTACGGAGGGCTAGCAATCAGCCCCAGCATTTT.

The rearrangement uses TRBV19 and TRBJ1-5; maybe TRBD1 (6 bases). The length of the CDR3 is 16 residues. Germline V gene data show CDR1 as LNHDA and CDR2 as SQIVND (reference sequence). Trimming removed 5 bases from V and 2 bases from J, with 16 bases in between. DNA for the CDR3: TGTGCCAGTAGTGTACTTCCCAGGGGAGGCAATCAGCCCCAGCATTTT. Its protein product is CASSVLPRGGNQPQHF.

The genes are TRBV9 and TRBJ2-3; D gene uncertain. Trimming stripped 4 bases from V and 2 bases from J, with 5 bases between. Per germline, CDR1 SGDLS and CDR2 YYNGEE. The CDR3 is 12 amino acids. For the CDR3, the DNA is TGTGCCAGCAGCATACTCACAGATACGCAGTATTTT. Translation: CASSILTDTQYF.

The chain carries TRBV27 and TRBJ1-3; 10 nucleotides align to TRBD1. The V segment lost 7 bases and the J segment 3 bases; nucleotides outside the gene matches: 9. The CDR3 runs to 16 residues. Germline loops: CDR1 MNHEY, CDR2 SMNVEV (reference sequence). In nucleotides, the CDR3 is TGTGCCAGCACCCGGGGGACAGGGGATGGTGGAAACACCATATATTTT. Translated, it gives CASTRGTGDGGNTIYF.

As DNA, the CDR3 is TGTGCCAGCAGCACTGAGGGTTCGATGTATGGCTACACCTTC. As protein: CASSTEGSMYGYTF. The rearrangement links TRBV11-2 to TRBJ1-2; no clear D gene. V was cut by 5 bases and J by 5 bases, with 15 bases left in between. The CDR3 loop spans 14 amino acids. Germline V gene lookup returns CDR1 SGHAT and CDR2 FQNNGV. The whole variable domain, filled in from reference TRBV11-2 and TRBJ1-2, reads EAGVAQSPRYKIIEKRQSVAFWCNPISGHATLYWYQQILGQGPKLLIQFQNNGVVDDSQLPKDRFSAERLKGVDSTLKIQPAKLEDSAVYLCASSTEGSMYGYTFGSGTRLTVV.

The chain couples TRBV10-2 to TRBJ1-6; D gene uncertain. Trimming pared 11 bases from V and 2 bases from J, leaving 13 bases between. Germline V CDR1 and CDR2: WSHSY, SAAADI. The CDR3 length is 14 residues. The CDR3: CAALDGTYNSPLHF. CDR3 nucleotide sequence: TGCGCCGCGCTAGACGGAACCTATAATTCACCCCTCCACTTT.

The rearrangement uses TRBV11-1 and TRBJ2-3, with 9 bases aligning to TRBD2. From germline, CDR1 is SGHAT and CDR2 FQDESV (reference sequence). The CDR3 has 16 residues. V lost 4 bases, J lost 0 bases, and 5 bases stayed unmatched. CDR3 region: CASSSQRGASTDTQYF. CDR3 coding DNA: TGTGCCAGCAGCTCGCAGCGGGGGGCTAGCACAGATACGCAGTATTTT.

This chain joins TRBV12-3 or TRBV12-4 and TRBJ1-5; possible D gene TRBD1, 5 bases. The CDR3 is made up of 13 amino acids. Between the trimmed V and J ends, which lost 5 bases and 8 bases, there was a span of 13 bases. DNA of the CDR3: TGTGCCAGCAGTAGCGGGACCGCAAAGCCCCAGCATTTT. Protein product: CASSSGTAKPQHF.

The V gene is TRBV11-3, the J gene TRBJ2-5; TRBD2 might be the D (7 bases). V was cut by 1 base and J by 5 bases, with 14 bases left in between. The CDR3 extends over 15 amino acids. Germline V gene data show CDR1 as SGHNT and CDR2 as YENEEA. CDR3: CASSLGQAGVETQYF. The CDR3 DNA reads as TGTGCCAGCAGCTTAGGACAGGCGGGGGTGGAGACCCAGTACTTC.

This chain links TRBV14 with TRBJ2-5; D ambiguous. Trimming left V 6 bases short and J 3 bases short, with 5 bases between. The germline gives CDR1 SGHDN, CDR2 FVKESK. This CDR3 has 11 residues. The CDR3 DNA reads TGTGCCAGCAGTATAAAAGAGACCCAGTACTTC. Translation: CASSIKETQYF.

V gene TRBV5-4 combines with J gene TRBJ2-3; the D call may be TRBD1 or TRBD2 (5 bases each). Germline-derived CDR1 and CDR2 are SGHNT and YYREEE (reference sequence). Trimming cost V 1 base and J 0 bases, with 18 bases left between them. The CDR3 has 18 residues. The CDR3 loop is CASSLMGVARWSTDTQYF. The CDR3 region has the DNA TGTGCCAGCAGCTTGATGGGGGTGGCTAGATGGAGCACAGATACGCAGTATTTT.

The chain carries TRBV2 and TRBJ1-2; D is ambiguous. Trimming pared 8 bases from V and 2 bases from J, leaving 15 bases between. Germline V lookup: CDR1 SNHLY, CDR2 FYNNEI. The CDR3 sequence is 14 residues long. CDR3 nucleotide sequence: TGTGCCAGCTCCTTGGGCAGCCCCAACTATGGCTACACCTTC. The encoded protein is CASSLGSPNYGYTF.

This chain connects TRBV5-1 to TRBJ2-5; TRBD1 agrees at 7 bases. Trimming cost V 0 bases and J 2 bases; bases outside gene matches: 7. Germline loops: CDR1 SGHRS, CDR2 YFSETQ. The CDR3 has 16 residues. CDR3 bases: TGCGCCAGCAGCTTGGGGGTAGGGGGCCCACAAGAGACCCAGTACTTC. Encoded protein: CASSLGVGGPQETQYF.

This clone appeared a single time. The CDR3 DNA follows: TGTGCCAGCAGTGCCTATGTAGGGGGAGGCTACACCTTC. It yields the protein CASSAYVGGGYTF. The rearrangement uses TRBV6-4 and TRBJ1-2; weak D call: TRBD1 (6 bases). CDR1 is MRHNA, CDR2 SNTAGT, per germline. The length of the CDR3 is 13 residues. V was shortened by 4 bases and J by 8 bases, with 14 bases between the two germline ends.

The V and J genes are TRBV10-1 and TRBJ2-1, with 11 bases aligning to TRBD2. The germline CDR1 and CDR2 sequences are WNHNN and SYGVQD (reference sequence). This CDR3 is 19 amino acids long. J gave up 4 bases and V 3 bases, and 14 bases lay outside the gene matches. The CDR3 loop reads CASSDLPPSGRTRYNEQFF. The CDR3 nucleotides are TGCGCCAGCAGTGACCTCCCCCCTAGCGGGAGGACACGTTACAATGAGCAGTTCTTC.

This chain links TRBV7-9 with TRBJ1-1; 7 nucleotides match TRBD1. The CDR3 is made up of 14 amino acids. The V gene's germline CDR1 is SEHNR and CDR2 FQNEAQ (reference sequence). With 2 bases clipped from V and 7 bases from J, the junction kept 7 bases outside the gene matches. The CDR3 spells CASSLSRRDSEAFF. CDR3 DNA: TGTGCCAGCAGCTTATCTAGGAGGGACAGTGAAGCTTTCTTT.

The CDR3: CASSLLRPHYEQYF. In nucleotides, the CDR3 is TGTGCCAGCAGCTTATTGAGGCCCCACTACGAGCAGTACTTC. The rearrangement links TRBV7-9 to TRBJ2-7; D unresolved. Germline V gene data show CDR1 as SEHNR and CDR2 as FQNEAQ (reference sequence). Trimming cost V 2 bases and J 3 bases, with 11 bases left between them. The CDR3 has 14 amino acids.

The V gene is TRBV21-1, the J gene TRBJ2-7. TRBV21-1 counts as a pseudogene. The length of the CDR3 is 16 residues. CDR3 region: CASRPGGGVRGREQYF. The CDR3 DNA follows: TGTGCCAGCAGACCCGGGGGCGGGGTTAGAGGTCGCGAGCAGTACTTC.

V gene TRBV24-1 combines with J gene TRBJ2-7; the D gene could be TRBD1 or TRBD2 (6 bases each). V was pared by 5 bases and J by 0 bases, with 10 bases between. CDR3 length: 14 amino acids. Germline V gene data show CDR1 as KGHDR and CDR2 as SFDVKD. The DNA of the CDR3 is TGTGCCACCAGTGCCGGGGGCTACTCCTACGAGCAGTACTTC. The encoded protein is CATSAGGYSYEQYF.

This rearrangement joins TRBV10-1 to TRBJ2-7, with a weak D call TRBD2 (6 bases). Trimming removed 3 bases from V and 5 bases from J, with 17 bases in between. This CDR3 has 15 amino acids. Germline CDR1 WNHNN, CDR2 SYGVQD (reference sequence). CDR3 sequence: CASSDDKWDFHEQYF. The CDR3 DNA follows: TGCGCCAGCAGTGATGATAAATGGGACTTTCACGAGCAGTACTTC.

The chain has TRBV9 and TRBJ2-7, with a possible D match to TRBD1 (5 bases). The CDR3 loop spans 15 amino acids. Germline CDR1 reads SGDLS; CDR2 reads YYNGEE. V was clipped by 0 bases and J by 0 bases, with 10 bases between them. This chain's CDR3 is CASSVAATASYEQYF. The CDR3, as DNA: TGTGCCAGCAGCGTAGCCGCGACAGCCTCCTACGAGCAGTACTTC.

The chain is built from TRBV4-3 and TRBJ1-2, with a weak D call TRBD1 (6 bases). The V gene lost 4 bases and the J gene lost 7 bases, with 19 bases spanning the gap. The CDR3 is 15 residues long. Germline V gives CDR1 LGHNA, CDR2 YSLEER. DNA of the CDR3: TGCGCCAGCAGCCCGGACTCGGCAGGGGTCAGTGGCTACACCTTC. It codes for CASSPDSAGVSGYTF.

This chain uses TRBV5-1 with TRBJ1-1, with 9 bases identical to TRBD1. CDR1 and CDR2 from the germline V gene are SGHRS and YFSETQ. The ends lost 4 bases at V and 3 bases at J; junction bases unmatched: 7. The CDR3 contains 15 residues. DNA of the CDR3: TGCGCCAGCAGCCGGGACAGGGCTGCGGACACTGAAGCTTTCTTT. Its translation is CASSRDRAADTEAFF.

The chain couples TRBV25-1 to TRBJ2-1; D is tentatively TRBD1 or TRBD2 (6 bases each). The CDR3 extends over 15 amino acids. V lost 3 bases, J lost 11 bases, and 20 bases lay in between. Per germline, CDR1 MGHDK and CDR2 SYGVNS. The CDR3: CASSDFGGPFQQQFF. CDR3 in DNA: TGTGCCAGCAGTGATTTCGGGGGCCCGTTTCAGCAGCAGTTCTTC. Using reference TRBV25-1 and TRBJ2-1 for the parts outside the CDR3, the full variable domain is EADIYQTPRYLVIGTGKKITLECSQTMGHDKMYWYQQDPGMELHLIHYSYGVNSTEKGDLSSESTVSRIRTEHFPLTLESARPSHTSQYLCASSDFGGPFQQQFFGPGTRLTVL.

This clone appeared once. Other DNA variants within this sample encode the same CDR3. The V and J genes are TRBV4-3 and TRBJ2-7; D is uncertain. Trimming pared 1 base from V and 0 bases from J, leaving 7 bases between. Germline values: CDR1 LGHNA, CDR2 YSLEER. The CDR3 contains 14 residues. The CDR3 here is CASSQGQSSYEQYF. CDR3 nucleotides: TGCGCCAGCAGCCAAGGCCAGAGCTCCTACGAGCAGTACTTC.

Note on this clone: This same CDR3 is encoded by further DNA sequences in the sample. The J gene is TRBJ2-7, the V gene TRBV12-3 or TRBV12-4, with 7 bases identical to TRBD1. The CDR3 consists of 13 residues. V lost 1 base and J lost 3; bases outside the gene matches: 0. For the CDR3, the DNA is TGTGCCAGCAGTTTAGGACAGGGCTACGAGCAGTACTTC. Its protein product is CASSLGQGYEQYF.

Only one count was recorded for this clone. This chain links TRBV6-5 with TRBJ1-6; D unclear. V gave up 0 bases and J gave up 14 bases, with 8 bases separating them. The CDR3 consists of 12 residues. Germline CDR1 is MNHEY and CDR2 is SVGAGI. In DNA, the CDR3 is TGTGCCAGCAGTTACTCAGGGATTACCCTCCACTTT. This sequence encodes CASSYSGITLHF.